The 2 T cell receptor beta chains in this list originate from one sample, sequenced in a study of T cell changes during pregnancy in multiple sclerosis. The assay was immunoSEQ multiplex PCR, and TCRdb's table has in-frame clones only and misses some. The repertoire holds tens of thousands of clones, with around 92% as singletons. Sequencing used peripheral blood, obtained before pregnancy. These receptors were taken from a female donor with multiple sclerosis, enrolled in a pregnancy study.

This clone has just one count. The chain combines TRBV7-6 with TRBJ2-5; 9 bases line up with TRBD2. Per the germline V gene, CDR1 is SGHVS and CDR2 is FNYEAQ. J was trimmed by 5 bases and V by 6 bases; bases with no gene match: 7. This CDR3 has 14 amino acids. The CDR3 coding sequence is TGTGCCAGCAGATCTAGGCGGGAGGGGGAGACCCAGTACTTC. This codes for CASRSRREGETQYF.

This chain joins TRBV9 and TRBJ2-1; 10 bases line up with TRBD1. This CDR3 spans 18 amino acids. The ends lost 0 bases at V and 6 bases at J; junction bases unmatched: 12. Germline assignment: CDR1 SGDLS and CDR2 YYNGEE. CDR3 residues: CASSVATGGGTGVNEQFF. In nucleotides, the CDR3 is TGTGCCAGCAGCGTAGCTACAGGGGGGGGGACAGGGGTCAATGAGCAGTTCTTC.